What follows are 30 T cell receptor beta chains derived from one specimen sequenced in a study of blood T cell repertoires in COVID-19. The assay was immunoSEQ multiplex PCR, and TCRdb's table has in-frame clones only and misses some. The sample gives approximately 260,000 clones, over 80% of which show up once; approximately 1.9% is in the top ten. The specimen sequenced was PBMCs or T cells enriched from blood (not recorded which). The receptor source for this set is a woman aged 18-29 years who had recovered from COVID-19.

The gene calls are TRBV28 and TRBJ2-3, with TRBD2 as a possible D gene (6 bases). The CDR3 runs to 15 residues. Germline lookup yields CDR1 MDHEN and CDR2 SYDVKM. The V end lost 6 bases, the J end lost 2 bases, and 15 bases lay between the germline ends. The DNA of the CDR3 is TGTGCCAGCAGGGGGGGAGCGGCCCACACAGATACGCAGTATTTT. Protein: CASRGGAAHTDTQYF.

The J gene is TRBJ1-3, the V gene TRBV27; no reliable D call. The CDR3 loop spans 15 amino acids. Trimming cost V 5 bases and J 0 bases, with 11 bases left between them. Germline CDR1 and CDR2: MNHEY and SMNVEV (reference sequence). Here the CDR3 reads CASSPTSSSGNTIYF. CDR3 nucleotides: TGTGCCAGCAGTCCGACTTCTAGCTCTGGAAACACCATATATTTT.

V and J are TRBV19 and TRBJ2-3, with TRBD1 as a possible D gene (5 bases). V lost 7 bases and J lost 6, with 20 bases in between. CDR3 length: 15 amino acids. Per germline, CDR1 LNHDA and CDR2 SQIVND (reference sequence). CDR3 sequence: CASTRGAPPGDTQYF. The CDR3 coding sequence is TGTGCCAGTACCCGTGGGGCCCCACCAGGTGATACGCAGTATTTT.

This chain connects TRBV3-1 (or the pseudogene TRBV3-2) to TRBJ2-1; D remains ambiguous. Germline V CDR1 and CDR2: LGHDT, YNNKEL (reference sequence). This CDR3 has 12 amino acids. V was pared by 7 bases and J by 3 bases, with 7 bases between. This CDR3 is CASTDFYNEQFF. The CDR3 coding sequence is TGTGCCAGCACAGACTTCTACAATGAGCAGTTCTTC.

The chain carries TRBV5-1 and TRBJ2-1; 8 bases match TRBD1. The germline CDR1 and CDR2 sequences are SGHRS and YFSETQ. This CDR3 has 16 amino acids. J was trimmed by 2 bases and V by 6 bases; bases with no gene match: 10. Here the CDR3 reads CASTSSQGAAYNEQFF. The CDR3 DNA sequence: TGCGCCAGCACCTCATCCCAGGGGGCCGCCTACAATGAGCAGTTCTTC.

This clone was counted a single time. V gene TRBV19 combines with J gene TRBJ2-1, with D possibly matching TRBD1 (6 bases). This CDR3 spans 16 amino acids. The V gene's germline CDR1 is LNHDA and CDR2 SQIVND (reference sequence). V lost 7 bases, J lost 8 bases, and 24 bases lay in between. The CDR3, as DNA: TGTGCCAGTACACTAACAGGGCTTTTAAAAGAAGATGAGCAGTTCTTC. It encodes CASTLTGLLKEDEQFF.

The V and J genes are TRBV3-1 (or the pseudogene TRBV3-2) and TRBJ1-2, with TRBD1 matching over 8 bases. The CDR3 extends over 16 amino acids. J gave up 5 bases and V 0 bases, and 8 bases lay outside the gene matches. Germline CDR1 and CDR2: LGHDT and YNNKEL (reference sequence). CDR3 sequence: CASSQDWSRGLYGYTF. The CDR3 DNA sequence: TGTGCCAGCAGCCAAGATTGGTCCAGGGGGCTTTATGGCTACACCTTC.

The chain uses TRBV10-2 and TRBJ2-3, with TRBD1 identical over 7 bases. The CDR3 consists of 13 residues. After removal of 7 bases from V and 1 base from J, the junction contained 2 bases not matched to a gene. Per the germline V gene, CDR1 is WSHSY and CDR2 is SAAADI. The CDR3 DNA follows: TGCGCCAGCATGGGGACAGGCACAGATACGCAGTATTTT. Translating it yields CASMGTGTDTQYF.

The genes are TRBV6-1 and TRBJ2-5, with D possibly TRBD2 on 7 matching bases. Deletions cut 2 bases from V and 5 bases from J, with 15 bases between. Germline loops: CDR1 MNHNS, CDR2 SASEGT. CDR3 length equals 15 residues. CDR3 sequence (DNA): TGTGCCAGCAGTGAAAGGCGGGGGCGAGGGGAGACCCAGTACTTC. It is translated as CASSERRGRGETQYF.

Only a few counts were recorded for this clone. The rearrangement joins TRBV5-1 to TRBJ2-7; a possible D gene is TRBD2 (6 bases). The CDR3 runs 15 residues. The germline gives CDR1 SGHRS, CDR2 YFSETQ. The V gene lost 4 bases and the J gene lost 3 bases, with 17 bases spanning the gap. The CDR3 DNA is TGCGCCAGCAGCCCGGAGGGTAAAGCCCTCTACGAGCAGTACTTC. This sequence encodes CASSPEGKALYEQYF.

The rearrangement uses TRBV15 and TRBJ1-2; D is perhaps TRBD1 (6 bases). The germline gives CDR1 LNHNV, CDR2 YYDKDF (reference sequence). Trimming cost V 3 bases and J 4 bases, with 9 bases left between them. The CDR3 sequence is 13 residues long. The CDR3 is CATSSGQLYGYTF. The CDR3 DNA sequence: TGTGCCACCAGCAGTGGACAGCTCTATGGCTACACCTTC.

J is TRBJ2-1 and V is TRBV7-9; no reliable D call. This CDR3 is built from 13 residues. The germline V gene has CDR1 SEHNR and CDR2 FQNEAQ (reference sequence). V lost 0 bases, J lost 2 bases, and 2 bases lay in between. Written as DNA, the CDR3 is TGTGCCAGCAGCTTAGCTACCTACAATGAGCAGTTCTTC. It translates to CASSLATYNEQFF.

The chain has TRBV2 and TRBJ2-7, with 7 positions matching TRBD2. Germline CDR1 reads SNHLY; CDR2 reads FYNNEI. V shed 1 base and J 6 bases; nucleotides not matched to a gene: 3. The CDR3 extends over 13 amino acids. The CDR3 coding sequence is TGTGCCAGCAGTGAAGAGCGGGGATCCGAGCAGTACTTC. It encodes CASSEERGSEQYF.

This rearrangement joins TRBV5-1 to TRBJ2-3; TRBD2 aligns across 11 bases. Trimming took 1 base from V and 2 from J; bases not matched to a gene: 3. This CDR3 has 16 amino acids. Germline-derived CDR1 and CDR2 are SGHRS and YFSETQ. CDR3 sequence: CASSLTSGSPTDTQYF. The CDR3 DNA is TGCGCCAGCAGCTTGACTAGCGGGAGCCCCACAGATACGCAGTATTTT.

This CDR3 is CASSTLGVYGYTF. The DNA of the CDR3 is TGTGCCAGCAGCACTCTGGGAGTCTATGGCTACACCTTC. The chain recombines TRBV9 with TRBJ1-2; D not resolved. Per the germline V gene, CDR1 is SGDLS and CDR2 is YYNGEE. The germline V and J ends were trimmed by 4 bases and 4 bases, with 11 bases remaining between them. This CDR3 region has 13 residues.

V is TRBV7-8 and J is TRBJ2-4; TRBD2 agrees at 12 bases. CDR1 is SGHVS and CDR2 is FQNEAQ in the germline V gene. The length of the CDR3 is 17 residues. With 1 base clipped from V and 1 base from J, the junction kept 2 bases outside the gene matches. The CDR3 loop reads CASSLGTSGVAKNIQYF. The CDR3 DNA is TGTGCCAGCAGCTTAGGGACTAGCGGGGTTGCCAAAAACATTCAGTACTTC.

This clone was picked up a small number of times. The genes are TRBV18 and TRBJ1-1, with D uncertain. CDR3 length: 14 amino acids. Germline assignment: CDR1 KGHSH and CDR2 LQKENI. Trimming removed 6 bases from V and 4 bases from J, with 15 bases in between. The CDR3 DNA reads TGTGCCAGCTCCCCGACTATAGAGAGCACTGAAGCTTTCTTT. As protein: CASSPTIESTEAFF.

CDR3 region: CATSPGQGKTYEQYF. CDR3 in DNA: TGTGCCACCAGCCCCGGACAGGGGAAGACCTACGAGCAGTACTTC. The chain couples TRBV15 to TRBJ2-7; 9 bases line up with TRBD1. V lost 5 bases to trimming and J lost 2 bases; unmatched junction nucleotides: 7. The CDR3 sequence is 15 residues long. Germline V CDR1 and CDR2: LNHNV, YYDKDF (reference sequence).

This clone was found a few times. CDR3 coding DNA: TGTGCCAGCAGCCCGCTGACAGGGCTTGGAAACACCATATATTTT. It specifies CASSPLTGLGNTIYF. J is TRBJ1-3 and V is TRBV11-2, with TRBD1 matching over 7 bases. CDR1 and CDR2 (germline): SGHAT, FQNNGV. Trimming cost V 5 bases and J 3 bases; bases outside gene matches: 7. The CDR3 contains 15 residues.

This sequence joins TRBV18 and TRBJ1-1; 10 positions match TRBD1. Germline V gene data show CDR1 as KGHSH and CDR2 as LQKENI. The CDR3 loop spans 15 amino acids. V was pared by 3 bases and J by 5 bases, with 6 bases of the junction left unmatched. CDR3 nucleotides: TGTGCCAGCTCACCTCGGGACAGGGGTCAAACTGAAGCTTTCTTT. This gives the protein CASSPRDRGQTEAFF.

CDR3 in amino acids: CASSPASSGANVLTF. The CDR3 region has the DNA TGTGCCAGCTCACCCGCCAGCTCTGGGGCCAACGTCCTGACTTTC. V usage is TRBV18 and J usage is TRBJ2-6; D unresolved. V was cut by 3 bases and J by 0 bases, with 6 bases left in between. The germline gives CDR1 KGHSH, CDR2 LQKENI. This CDR3 has 15 residues.

CDR3 DNA: TGTGCCACCAGTGATACAGAACAGGGCACCTACGGCGAGCAGTACTTC. It codes for CATSDTEQGTYGEQYF. The chain carries TRBV24-1 and TRBJ2-7; maybe TRBD1 (6 bases). Germline V gene lookup returns CDR1 KGHDR and CDR2 SFDVKD. Trimming took off 3 bases at V and 6 bases at J, with 20 bases between the two ends. The CDR3 loop spans 16 amino acids.

The chain carries TRBV2 and TRBJ2-1, with D maybe TRBD2 (5 bases). Germline V gives CDR1 SNHLY, CDR2 FYNNEI. This CDR3 spans 14 amino acids. V lost 6 bases and J 5 bases, leaving 14 bases between the germline ends. The CDR3 here is CASRARVGDNEQFF. DNA of the CDR3: TGTGCCAGCAGGGCGAGGGTCGGGGACAATGAGCAGTTCTTC.

The chain joins TRBV19 to TRBJ2-1, with D unclear. The germline V and J ends were trimmed by 6 bases and 2 bases, with 14 bases remaining between them. CDR1 and CDR2 (germline): LNHDA, SQIVND (reference sequence). The CDR3 runs to 15 residues. The CDR3 here is CASSHGSGAYNEQFF. The DNA for the CDR3 is TGTGCCAGTAGCCATGGTAGTGGTGCCTACAATGAGCAGTTCTTC.

The chain uses TRBV2 and TRBJ1-1, with D maybe TRBD1 (6 bases). V was shortened by 8 bases and J by 0 bases, with 10 bases between the two germline ends. The CDR3 contains 13 residues. Germline V gene data show CDR1 as SNHLY and CDR2 as FYNNEI. The CDR3 nucleotides read TGTGCCAGCCTGACAGGTATGAACACTGAAGCTTTCTTT. It yields the protein CASLTGMNTEAFF.

The chain employs TRBV19 and TRBJ2-1; D not resolved. CDR1 and CDR2 (germline): LNHDA, SQIVND (reference sequence). The CDR3 sequence is 13 residues long. Deletions cut 5 bases from V and 10 bases from J, with 15 bases between. The CDR3 DNA reads TGTGCCAGTAGTTCGGGTCTAGATTTGGAGCAGTTCTTC. It translates to CASSSGLDLEQFF.

The chain has TRBV5-4 and TRBJ2-5; a possible D gene is TRBD1 (5 bases). V lost 6 bases, J lost 0 bases, and 18 bases lay in between. The CDR3 runs 16 residues. Germline assignment: CDR1 SGHNT and CDR2 YYREEE (reference sequence). CDR3 loop: CASNSRQGVYQETQYF. The DNA for the CDR3 is TGTGCCAGCAACTCACGACAAGGGGTCTACCAAGAGACCCAGTACTTC.

J is TRBJ1-4 and V is TRBV7-6, with TRBD1 matching over 7 bases. Germline CDR1 and CDR2: SGHVS and FNYEAQ. The trim removed 4 bases at V and 3 bases at J, leaving 8 bases unmatched. This CDR3 spans 16 amino acids. DNA of the CDR3: TGTGCCAGCAGCTCCCCTTACAGGGGCCCTAATGAAAAACTGTTTTTT. Residues: CASSSPYRGPNEKLFF.

The CDR3 nucleotides read TGTGCCAGCACCCCGGGACTAGCCACGGGGGAGCTGTTTTTT. The encoded protein is CASTPGLATGELFF. The chain links TRBV7-2 to TRBJ2-2; TRBD2 aligns across 9 bases. The CDR3 spans 14 residues. The ends lost 7 bases at V and 8 bases at J; junction bases unmatched: 8. Germline V gene sequence: CDR1 SGHTA, CDR2 FQGNSA.

The rearrangement uses TRBV19 and TRBJ1-2; 10 nucleotides align to TRBD1. The V gene end was trimmed by 7 bases and the J gene end by 1 base; junction bases not matched to a gene: 3. The CDR3 contains 14 residues. Per germline, CDR1 LNHDA and CDR2 SQIVND (reference sequence). The CDR3 DNA is TGTGCCAGTACCCGGACAGGGGGTAACTATGGCTACACCTTC. Amino acid sequence: CASTRTGGNYGYTF.